One sample yielded the 7 T cell receptor beta chains listed below, sequenced in a study of cytomegalovirus exposure and HLA in healthy donors. Primers: 60 Vbeta forward and 13 Jbeta reverse. Libraries were prepared by immunoSEQ multiplex PCR; TCRdb keeps only in-frame clonotypes and omits some of them. Found here are about 140,000 clones, 80% to 85% of them singletons; the top ten hold less than 10%. The sample consisted of PBMCs. Source of these receptors: a woman aged 45-65 years in good health and CMV-seropositive.

The chain carries TRBV2 and TRBJ2-3; 7 positions agree with TRBD1. The germline V gene encodes CDR1 SNHLY and CDR2 FYNNEI. This CDR3 is 16 amino acids long. Trimming at V came to 7 bases and at J to 0 bases, leaving 10 bases not matched to a gene. The CDR3 loop is CASIEGTDSSTDTQYF. For the CDR3, the DNA is TGTGCCAGCATAGAGGGGACAGATTCTAGCACAGATACGCAGTATTTT. Complete variable domain (other parts from reference TRBV2 and TRBJ2-3): EPEVTQTPSHQVTQMGQEVILRCVPISNHLYFYWYRQILGQKVEFLVSFYNNEISEKSEIFDDQFSVERPDGSNFTLKIRSTKLEDSAMYFCASIEGTDSSTDTQYFGPGTRLTVL.

The table lists this clone with a few counts. The V gene is TRBV5-4, the J gene TRBJ2-7; 8 nucleotides match TRBD2. This CDR3 spans 16 amino acids. Germline values: CDR1 SGHNT, CDR2 YYREEE (reference sequence). J was trimmed by 6 bases and V by 2 bases; bases with no gene match: 13. This CDR3 reads CASSFPGGEAPTEQYF. The CDR3 DNA is TGTGCCAGCAGCTTTCCGGGGGGGGAGGCCCCTACCGAGCAGTACTTC.

The chain combines TRBV14 with TRBJ2-1; TRBD2 matches at 7 bases. This CDR3 comprises 17 residues. CDR1 and CDR2 (germline): SGHDN, FVKESK. The junction had 8 bases not matched to a gene; V was cut back by 3 bases and J by 0 bases. CDR3 residues: CASSHRLAWLSYNEQFF. CDR3 DNA: TGTGCCAGCAGCCACAGACTAGCCTGGCTCTCCTACAATGAGCAGTTCTTC. Looking up the rest from reference TRBV14 and TRBJ2-1 gives the full variable domain: EAGVTQFPSHSVIEKGQTVTLRCDPISGHDNLYWYRRVMGKEIKFLLHFVKESKQDESGMPNNRFLAERTGGTYSTLKVQPAELEDSGVYFCASSHRLAWLSYNEQFFGPGTRLTVL.

The genes are TRBV28 and TRBJ2-7; the match to TRBD1 covers 9 bases. CDR3 length equals 14 residues. V shed 5 bases and J 4 bases; nucleotides not matched to a gene: 6. Germline-derived CDR1 and CDR2 are MDHEN and SYDVKM. The CDR3 region has the DNA TGTGCCAGCAGTGCTACAGGGGGCGGGTACGAGCAGTACTTC. Its protein product is CASSATGGGYEQYF.

Only a few counts were recorded for this clone. The chain joins TRBV4-3 to TRBJ1-2; 8 bases fit TRBD1. The CDR3 is 15 amino acids. Trimming cost V 4 bases and J 5 bases; bases outside gene matches: 9. Per germline, CDR1 LGHNA and CDR2 YSLEER. The CDR3 coding sequence is TGCGCCAGCAGCCCCCAAGGACAGGGACAGTATGGCTACACCTTC. It encodes CASSPQGQGQYGYTF.

In nucleotides, the CDR3 is TGCGCCAGCAGCCCGGGACAGGCCTTTTCGACGGGAGCTTTCTTT. It translates to CASSPGQAFSTGAFF. The chain recombines TRBV5-1 with TRBJ1-1; the match to TRBD1 covers 8 bases. The CDR3 runs to 15 residues. With 4 bases clipped from V and 10 bases from J, the junction kept 15 bases outside the gene matches. Germline assignment: CDR1 SGHRS and CDR2 YFSETQ.

This clone was picked up a small number of times. V gene TRBV7-2 combines with J gene TRBJ2-3, with D perhaps TRBD1 (5 bases). Per germline, CDR1 SGHTA and CDR2 FQGNSA. Trimming cost V 4 bases and J 4 bases, with 12 bases left between them. The CDR3 covers 14 residues. The CDR3 here is CASSSQGGPDTQYF. The CDR3 DNA reads as TGTGCCAGCAGCTCTCAGGGTGGTCCAGATACGCAGTATTTT.